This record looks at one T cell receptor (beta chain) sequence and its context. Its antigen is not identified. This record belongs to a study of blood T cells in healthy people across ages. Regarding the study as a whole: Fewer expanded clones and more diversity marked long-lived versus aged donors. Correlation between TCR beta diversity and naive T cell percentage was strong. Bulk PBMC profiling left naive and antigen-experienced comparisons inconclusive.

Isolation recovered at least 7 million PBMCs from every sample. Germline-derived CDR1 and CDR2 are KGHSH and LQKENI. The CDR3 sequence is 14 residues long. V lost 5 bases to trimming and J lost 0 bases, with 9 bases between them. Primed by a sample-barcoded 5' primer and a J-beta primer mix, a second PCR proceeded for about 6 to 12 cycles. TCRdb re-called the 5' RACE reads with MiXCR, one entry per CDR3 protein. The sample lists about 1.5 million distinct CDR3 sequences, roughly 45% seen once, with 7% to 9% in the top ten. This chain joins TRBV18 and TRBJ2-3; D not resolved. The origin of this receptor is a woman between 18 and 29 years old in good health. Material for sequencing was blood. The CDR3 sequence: CASSTRQSTDTQYF. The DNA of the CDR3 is TGTGCCAGCTCAACGCGGCAGAGCACAGATACGCAGTATTTT.